This is a list of T cell receptor beta chains from one sample in a study of shared clonotypes between healthy human individuals. TCRdb's table, derived via immunoSEQ multiplex PCR, lists solely in-frame clones and lacks some. Here the sample spans more than 2,000,000 clones, approximately 93% being singletons. Material for sequencing was naive CD4+ T cells from PBMCs. These receptors were obtained from a man between 18 and 29 years old in good health. Some clones in this sample may be carry-over from other donors' samples. CDR3s include the opening cysteine and the closing phenylalanine or tryptophan. A D gene is named only where the DNA matches it firmly. Expanded clones are given a class, and other clones once, few, many or no size at all.

TRBJ1-5 NA NA TRBV4-2 TGTGCCAGCAGCCAAGGGGCCGGGAATCAGCCCCAGCATTTT CASSQGAGNQPQHF
TRBJ2-3 TRBD2 NA TRBV7-9 TGTGCCAGCGATAGCGGGAGCGCAGATACGCAGTATTTT CASDSGSADTQYF
TRBJ2-1 NA NA TRBV11-3 TGTGCCAGCAGCAAAACAGACAATGAGCAGTTCTTC CASSKTDNEQFF
TRBJ1-2 TRBD1 NA TRBV10-1 TGCGCCAGCAGTCCCGGGACAGCCTATGGCTACACCTTC CASSPGTAYGYTF
TRBJ2-7 TRBD1 NA TRBV18 TGTGCCAGCCGGGGACAGAGCTACGAGCAGTACTTC CASRGQSYEQYF
TRBJ2-1 NA NA TRBV27 TGTGCCAGCAGTACCCCAAGGCCAGGCGGCAGCTCCTACAATGAGCAGTTCTTC CASSTPRPGGSSYNEQFF
TRBJ2-7 TRBD2 NA TRBV5-5 TGTGCCAGCAGCTCAACTAGCGGGACCCCTGAGCAGTACTTC CASSSTSGTPEQYF
TRBJ1-2 TRBD1 NA TRBV9 TGTGCCAGCAGCGTACATCGGACAGGGGGCGCCGATGGCTACACCTTC CASSVHRTGGADGYTF
TRBJ1-2 TRBD1 once TRBV4-3 TGCGCCAGCAGCCAGGACAGGGGGCACTATGGCTACACCTTC CASSQDRGHYGYTF
TRBJ2-1 NA NA TRBV6-5 TGTGCCAGCATGTCTAGGAGCTCCTACAATGAGCAGTTCTTC CASMSRSSYNEQFF
TRBJ2-2 NA NA TRBV28 TGTGCCAGCAGTTTACGAGGATCCGGGGAGCTGTTTTTT CASSLRGSGELFF
TRBJ1-2 TRBD1 NA TRBV28 TGTGCCAGCAGTCCCAGGGGGCGCGGGTATGGCTACACCTTC CASSPRGRGYGYTF
TRBJ2-2 NA NA TRBV5-4 TGTGCCAGCAGTCGCCCCCCCATCAGTGGGGTGGCGAACACCGGGGAGCTGTTTTTT CASSRPPISGVANTGELFF
TRBJ2-1 TRBD1 NA TRBV5-8 TGTGCCAGCAGCTCGCGGACAGGGTCCTACAATGAGCAGTTCTTC CASSSRTGSYNEQFF
TRBJ2-7 NA NA TRBV5-1 TGCGCCAGCAGCTTGGGTCTAGGCGAACGGAGCTCCTACGAGCAGTACTTC CASSLGLGERSSYEQYF
TRBJ2-5 TRBD1 NA TRBV5-1 TGCGCCAGCAGCTGGGACAGGGCGCGCGGAGAGACCCAGTACTTC CASSWDRARGETQYF
TRBJ2-3 NA once TRBV15 TGTGCCACCAGCAGAACGCCGGGGACTAGCACAGATACGCAGTATTTT CATSRTPGTSTDTQYF
TRBJ2-7 NA NA TRBV28 TGTGCCAGCACCGGGTATTACGAGCAGTACTTC CASTGYYEQYF
TRBJ2-7 NA NA TRBV18 TGTGCCAGCTCACTTATCGGGGACGAGCAGTACTTC CASSLIGDEQYF
TRBJ1-1 NA few TRBV6-6 TGTGCCAGCGTACTCGAACCCCTGAACACTGAAGCTTTCTTT CASVLEPLNTEAFF
TRBJ2-5 TRBD2 NA TRBV5-4 TGTGCCAGCAGCGGAATACCGGGACTAGCTTCCGAGACCCAGTACTTC CASSGIPGLASETQYF
TRBJ2-1 TRBD2 NA TRBV5-1 TGCGCCAGCAGCTCCAGCGGGAGGGATGAGCAGTTCTTC CASSSSGRDEQFF
TRBJ1-1 NA NA TRBV30 TGTGCCTGGAGTCCCCTACTTGGCTCGGGCACTGAAGCTTTCTTT CAWSPLLGSGTEAFF
TRBJ1-3 NA NA TRBV11-3 TGTGCCAGCAGCGAGGGGGGAGGAAACACCATATATTTT CASSEGGGNTIYF